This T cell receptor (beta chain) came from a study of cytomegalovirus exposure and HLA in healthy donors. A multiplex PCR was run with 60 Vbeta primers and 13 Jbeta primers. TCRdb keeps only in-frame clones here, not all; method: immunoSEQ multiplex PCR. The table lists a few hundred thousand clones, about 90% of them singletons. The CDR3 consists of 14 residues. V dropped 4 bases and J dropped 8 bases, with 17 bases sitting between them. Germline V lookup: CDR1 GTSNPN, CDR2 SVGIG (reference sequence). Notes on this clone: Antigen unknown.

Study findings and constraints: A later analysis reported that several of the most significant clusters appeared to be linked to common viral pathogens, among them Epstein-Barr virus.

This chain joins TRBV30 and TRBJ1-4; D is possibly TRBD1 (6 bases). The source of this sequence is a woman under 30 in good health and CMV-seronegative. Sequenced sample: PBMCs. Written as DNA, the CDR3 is TGTGCCTGGACCCGTAAGGGGGGGGCGGAAAAACTGTTTTTT. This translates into CAWTRKGGAEKLFF.